This T cell receptor (beta chain) comes out of a study of cytomegalovirus exposure and HLA in healthy donors. Study results and caveats: Excluded: some indistinguishable V segments such as TRBV6-2 and TRBV6-3. A few chains tied to CMV proved CMV antigen-specific in vitro. An analysis that was carried out later associated approximately 15,000 TCR beta sequences with HLA alleles at 0.05 false discovery rate. Among the sequence variants, a highly shared cluster was likely an artifact of sequencing.

Trimming pared 7 bases from V and 1 base from J, leaving 19 bases between. This CDR3 spans 15 amino acids. Germline V gene sequence: CDR1 SQVTM, CDR2 ANQGSEA. The PCR ran on 60 Vbeta and 13 Jbeta primers. Libraries were prepared by immunoSEQ multiplex PCR; TCRdb keeps only in-frame clonotypes and omits some of them. Of about 220,000 clones in the sample, over 70% were seen once. With regard to this clone: Its antigen is still unknown.

The V gene is TRBV29-1, the J gene TRBJ1-2; D call uncertain. Sequencing input: PBMCs. This receptor was obtained from a boy aged 2 to 9 in good health and CMV-seronegative. CDR3 region: CSELHPTSFNYGYTF. CDR3 DNA: TGCAGCGAACTGCACCCAACTTCCTTTAACTATGGCTACACCTTC.